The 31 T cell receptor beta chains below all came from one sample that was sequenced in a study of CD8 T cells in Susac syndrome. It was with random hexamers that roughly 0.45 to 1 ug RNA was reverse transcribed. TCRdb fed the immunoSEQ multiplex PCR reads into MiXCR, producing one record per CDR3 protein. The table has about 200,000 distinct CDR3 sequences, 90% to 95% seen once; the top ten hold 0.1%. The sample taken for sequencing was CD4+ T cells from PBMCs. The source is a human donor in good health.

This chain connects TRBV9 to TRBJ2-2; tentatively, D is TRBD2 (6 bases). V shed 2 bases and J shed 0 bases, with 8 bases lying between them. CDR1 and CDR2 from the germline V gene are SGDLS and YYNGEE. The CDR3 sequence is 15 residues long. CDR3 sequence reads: CASSVWGANTGELFF. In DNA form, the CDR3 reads TGTGCCAGCAGCGTCTGGGGGGCGAACACCGGGGAGCTGTTTTTT.

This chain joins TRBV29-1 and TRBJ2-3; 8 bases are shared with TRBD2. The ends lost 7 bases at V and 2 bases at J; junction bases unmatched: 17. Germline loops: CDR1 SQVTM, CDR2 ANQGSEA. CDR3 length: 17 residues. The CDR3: CSAAPFHAGGPTDTQYF. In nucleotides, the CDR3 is TGCAGCGCCGCCCCCTTTCACGCGGGGGGACCCACAGATACGCAGTATTTT.

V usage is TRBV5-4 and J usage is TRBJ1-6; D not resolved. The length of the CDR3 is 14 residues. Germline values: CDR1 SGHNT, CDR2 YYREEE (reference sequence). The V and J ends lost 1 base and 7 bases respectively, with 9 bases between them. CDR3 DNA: TGTGCCAGCAGCTTGATGGCAGGCAATTCACCCCTCCACTTT. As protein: CASSLMAGNSPLHF.

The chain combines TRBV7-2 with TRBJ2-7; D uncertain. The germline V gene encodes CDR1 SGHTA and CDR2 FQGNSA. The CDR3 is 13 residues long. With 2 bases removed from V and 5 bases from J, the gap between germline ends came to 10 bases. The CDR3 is CASSLKTAHEQYF. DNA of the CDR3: TGTGCCAGCAGCTTAAAGACGGCGCACGAGCAGTACTTC.

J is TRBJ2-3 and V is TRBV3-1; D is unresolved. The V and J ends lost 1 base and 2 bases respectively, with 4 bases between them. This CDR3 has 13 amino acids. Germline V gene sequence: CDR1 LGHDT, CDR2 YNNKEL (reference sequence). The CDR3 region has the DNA TGTGCCAGCAGCCAAGGTCTCACAGATACGCAGTATTTT. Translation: CASSQGLTDTQYF.

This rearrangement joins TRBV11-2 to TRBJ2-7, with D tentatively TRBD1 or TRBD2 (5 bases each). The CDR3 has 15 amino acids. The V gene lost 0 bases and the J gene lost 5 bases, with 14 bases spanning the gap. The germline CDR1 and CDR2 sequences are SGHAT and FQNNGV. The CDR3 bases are TGTGCCAGCAGCTTAGAGAGGGGATCTATCCACGAGCAGTACTTC. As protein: CASSLERGSIHEQYF.

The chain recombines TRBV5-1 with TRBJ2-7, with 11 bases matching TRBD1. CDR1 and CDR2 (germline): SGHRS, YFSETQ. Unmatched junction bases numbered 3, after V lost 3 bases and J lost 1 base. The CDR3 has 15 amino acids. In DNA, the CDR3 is TGCGCCAGCAGCTACGGACAGGGGGCATCCTACGAGCAGTACTTC. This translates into CASSYGQGASYEQYF.

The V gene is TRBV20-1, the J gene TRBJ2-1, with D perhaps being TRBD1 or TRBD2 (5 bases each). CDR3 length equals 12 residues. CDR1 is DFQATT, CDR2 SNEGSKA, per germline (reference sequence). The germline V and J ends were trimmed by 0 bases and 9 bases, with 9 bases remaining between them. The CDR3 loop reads CSAREDGAEQFF. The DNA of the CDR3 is TGCAGTGCTAGAGAGGACGGGGCTGAGCAGTTCTTC.

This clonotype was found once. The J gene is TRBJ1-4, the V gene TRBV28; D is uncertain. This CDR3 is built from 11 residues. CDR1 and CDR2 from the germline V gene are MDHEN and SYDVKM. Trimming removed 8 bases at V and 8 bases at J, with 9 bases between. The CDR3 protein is CASEVGEKLFF. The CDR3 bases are TGTGCCAGCGAGGTTGGGGAAAAACTGTTTTTT. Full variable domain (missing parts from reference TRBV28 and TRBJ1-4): DVKVTQSSRYLVKRTGEKVFLECVQDMDHENMFWYRQDPGLGLRLIYFSYDVKMKEKGDIPEGYSVSREKKERFSLILESASTNQTSMYLCASEVGEKLFFGSGTQLSVL.

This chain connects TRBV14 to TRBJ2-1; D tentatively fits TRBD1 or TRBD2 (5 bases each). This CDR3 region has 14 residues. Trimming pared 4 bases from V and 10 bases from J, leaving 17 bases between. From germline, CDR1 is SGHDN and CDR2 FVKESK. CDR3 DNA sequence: TGTGCCAGCAGCCCGGATCTGGCCGGGGCCGAGCAGTTCTTC. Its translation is CASSPDLAGAEQFF. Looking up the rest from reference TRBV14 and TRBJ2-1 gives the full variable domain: EAGVTQFPSHSVIEKGQTVTLRCDPISGHDNLYWYRRVMGKEIKFLLHFVKESKQDESGMPNNRFLAERTGGTYSTLKVQPAELEDSGVYFCASSPDLAGAEQFFGPGTRLTVL.

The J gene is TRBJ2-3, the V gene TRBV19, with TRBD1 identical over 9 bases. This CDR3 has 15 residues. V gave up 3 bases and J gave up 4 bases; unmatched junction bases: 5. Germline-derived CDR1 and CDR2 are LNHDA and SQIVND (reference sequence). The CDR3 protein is CASSMGQGPADTQYF. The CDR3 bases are TGTGCCAGTAGTATGGGACAGGGACCAGCAGATACGCAGTATTTT. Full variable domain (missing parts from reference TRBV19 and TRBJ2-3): DGGITQSPKYLFRKEGQNVTLSCEQNLNHDAMYWYRQDPGQGLRLIYYSQIVNDFQKGDIAEGYSVSREKKESFPLTVTSAQKNPTAFYLCASSMGQGPADTQYFGPGTRLTVL.

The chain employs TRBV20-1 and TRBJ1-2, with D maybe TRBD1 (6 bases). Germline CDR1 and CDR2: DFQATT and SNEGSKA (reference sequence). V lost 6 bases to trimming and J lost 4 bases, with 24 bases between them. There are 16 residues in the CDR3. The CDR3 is CSAARGGGLRIYGYTF. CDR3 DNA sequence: TGCAGTGCGGCCCGAGGTGGGGGGCTTCGGATCTATGGCTACACCTTC.

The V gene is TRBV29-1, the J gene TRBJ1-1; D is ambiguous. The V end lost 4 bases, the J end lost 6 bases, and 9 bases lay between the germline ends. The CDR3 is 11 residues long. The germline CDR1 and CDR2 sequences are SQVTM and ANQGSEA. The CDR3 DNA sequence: TGCAGCGTTGCCATATCCGCTGAAGCTTTCTTT. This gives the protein CSVAISAEAFF.

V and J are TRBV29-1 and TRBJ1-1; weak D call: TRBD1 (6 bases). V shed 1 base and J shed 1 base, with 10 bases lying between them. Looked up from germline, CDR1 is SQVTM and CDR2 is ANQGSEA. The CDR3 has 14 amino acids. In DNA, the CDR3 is TGCAGCGTTGAAGGCCAGGGACAGAACACTGAAGCTTTCTTT. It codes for CSVEGQGQNTEAFF.

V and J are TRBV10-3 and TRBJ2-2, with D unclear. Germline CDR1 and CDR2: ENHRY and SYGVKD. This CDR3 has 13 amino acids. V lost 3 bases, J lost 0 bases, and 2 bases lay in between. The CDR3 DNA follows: TGTGCCATCAGTGATACGAACACCGGGGAGCTGTTTTTT. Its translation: CAISDTNTGELFF.

In DNA form, the CDR3 reads TGTGCCAGCAGTTACTCGGGGAGTGTTACCGATGGCTACACCTTC. Translation gives CASSYSGSVTDGYTF. V gene TRBV6-5 combines with J gene TRBJ1-2; D is unresolved. V lost 0 bases and J lost 6, with 14 bases in between. This CDR3 is 15 amino acids long. Germline V gene lookup returns CDR1 MNHEY and CDR2 SVGAGI.

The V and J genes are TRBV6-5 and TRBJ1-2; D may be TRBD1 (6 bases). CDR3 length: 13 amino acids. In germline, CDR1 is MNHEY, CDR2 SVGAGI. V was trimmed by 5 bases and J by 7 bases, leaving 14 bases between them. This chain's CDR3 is CASSATGIRGYTF. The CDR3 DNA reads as TGTGCCAGCAGTGCAACAGGGATTCGTGGCTACACCTTC.

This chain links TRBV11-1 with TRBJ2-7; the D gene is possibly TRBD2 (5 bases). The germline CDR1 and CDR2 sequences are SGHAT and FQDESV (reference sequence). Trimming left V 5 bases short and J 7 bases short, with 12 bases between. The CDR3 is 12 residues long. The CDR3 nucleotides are TGTGCCAGCAGCCCGGGCCCGGGGGAGCAGTACTTC. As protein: CASSPGPGEQYF.

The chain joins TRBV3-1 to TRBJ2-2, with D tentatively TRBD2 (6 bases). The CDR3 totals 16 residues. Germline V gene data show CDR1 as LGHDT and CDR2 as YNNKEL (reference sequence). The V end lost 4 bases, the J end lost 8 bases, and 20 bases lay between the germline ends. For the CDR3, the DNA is TGTGCCAGCAGCCCGAGTGGAGGTAGCGGTGAGGGGGAGCTGTTTTTT. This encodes CASSPSGGSGEGELFF.

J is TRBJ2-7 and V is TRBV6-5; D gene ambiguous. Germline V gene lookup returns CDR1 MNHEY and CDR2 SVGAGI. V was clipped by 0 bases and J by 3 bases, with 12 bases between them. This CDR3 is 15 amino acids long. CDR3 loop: CASSYSTLEDYEQYV. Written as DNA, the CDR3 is TGTGCCAGCAGTTACTCCACACTCGAGGACTACGAGCAGTACGTC.

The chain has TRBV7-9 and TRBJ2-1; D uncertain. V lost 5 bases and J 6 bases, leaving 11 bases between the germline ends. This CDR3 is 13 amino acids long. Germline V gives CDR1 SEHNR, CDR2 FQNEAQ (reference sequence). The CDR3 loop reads CASSLGLGNEQFF. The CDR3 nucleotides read TGTGCCAGCAGCCTCGGGCTTGGCAATGAGCAGTTCTTC.

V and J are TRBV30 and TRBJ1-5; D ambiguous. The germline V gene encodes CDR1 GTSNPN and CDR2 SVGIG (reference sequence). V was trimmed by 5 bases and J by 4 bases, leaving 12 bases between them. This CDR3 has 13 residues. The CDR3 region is CAWAVGPNQPQHF. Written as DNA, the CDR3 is TGTGCCTGGGCCGTCGGTCCAAATCAGCCCCAGCATTTT.

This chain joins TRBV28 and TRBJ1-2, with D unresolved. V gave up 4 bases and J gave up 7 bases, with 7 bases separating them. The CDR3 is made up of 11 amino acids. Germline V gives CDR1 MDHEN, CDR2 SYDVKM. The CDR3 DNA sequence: TGTGCCAGCAGTTACCATATTGGCTACACCTTC. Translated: CASSYHIGYTF.

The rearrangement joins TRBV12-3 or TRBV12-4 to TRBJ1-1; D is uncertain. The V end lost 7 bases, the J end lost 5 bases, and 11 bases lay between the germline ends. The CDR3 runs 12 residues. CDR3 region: CASTPTHTEAFF. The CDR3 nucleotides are TGTGCCAGCACCCCGACACATACTGAAGCTTTCTTT.

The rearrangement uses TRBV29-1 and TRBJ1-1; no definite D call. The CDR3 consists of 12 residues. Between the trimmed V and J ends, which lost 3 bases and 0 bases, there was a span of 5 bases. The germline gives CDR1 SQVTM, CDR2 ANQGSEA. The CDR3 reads CSVDEMNTEAFF. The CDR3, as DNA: TGCAGCGTTGATGAGATGAACACTGAAGCTTTCTTT.

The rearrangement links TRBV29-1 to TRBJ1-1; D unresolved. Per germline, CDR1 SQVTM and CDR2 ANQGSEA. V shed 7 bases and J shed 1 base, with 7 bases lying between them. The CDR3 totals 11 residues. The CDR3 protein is CSAAPNTEAFF. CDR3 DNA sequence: TGCAGCGCAGCGCCGAACACTGAAGCTTTCTTT.

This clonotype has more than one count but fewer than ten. CDR3 region: CASSLGLYTEAFF. CDR3 nucleotide sequence: TGTGCCAGTAGTCTAGGGCTATACACTGAAGCTTTCTTT. This chain connects TRBV19 to TRBJ1-1; D remains unclear. Trimming pared 5 bases from V and 3 bases from J, leaving 10 bases between. The germline CDR1 and CDR2 sequences are LNHDA and SQIVND (reference sequence). The CDR3 loop spans 13 amino acids.

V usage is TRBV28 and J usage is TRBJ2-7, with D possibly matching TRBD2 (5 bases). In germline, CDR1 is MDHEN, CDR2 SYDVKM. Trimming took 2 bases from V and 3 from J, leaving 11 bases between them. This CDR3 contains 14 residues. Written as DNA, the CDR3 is TGTGCCAGCAGTTTAAACGGGAAAGTCTACGAGCAGTACTTC. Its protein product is CASSLNGKVYEQYF.

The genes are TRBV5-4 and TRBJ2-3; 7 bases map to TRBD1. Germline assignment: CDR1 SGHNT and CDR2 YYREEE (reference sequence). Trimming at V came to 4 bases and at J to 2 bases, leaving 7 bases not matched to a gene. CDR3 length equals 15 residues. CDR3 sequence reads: CASSRPTGITDTQYF. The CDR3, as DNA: TGTGCCAGCAGCCGCCCGACAGGGATCACAGATACGCAGTATTTT. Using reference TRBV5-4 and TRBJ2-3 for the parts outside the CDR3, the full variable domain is ETGVTQSPTHLIKTRGQQVTLRCSSQSGHNTVSWYQQALGQGPQFIFQYYREEENGRGNFPPRFSGLQFPNYSSELNVNALELDDSALYLCASSRPTGITDTQYFGPGTRLTVL.

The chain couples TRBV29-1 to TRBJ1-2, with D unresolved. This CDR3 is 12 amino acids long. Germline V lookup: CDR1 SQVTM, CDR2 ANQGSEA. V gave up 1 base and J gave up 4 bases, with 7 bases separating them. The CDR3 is CSVEAPIYGYTF. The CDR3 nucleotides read TGCAGCGTTGAAGCTCCGATCTATGGCTACACCTTC.

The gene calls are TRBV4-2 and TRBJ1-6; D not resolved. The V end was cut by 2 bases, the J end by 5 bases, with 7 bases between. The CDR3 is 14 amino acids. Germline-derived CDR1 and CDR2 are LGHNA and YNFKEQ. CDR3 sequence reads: CASSQSLNNSPLHF. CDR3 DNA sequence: TGTGCCAGCAGCCAAAGTCTCAATAATTCACCCCTCCACTTT.